This TCR beta chain was sequenced in a study of CD8 T cells in Susac syndrome. Study observations and caveats: The study acknowledged a relatively small number of individuals in its TCR sequencing and HLA analysis.

The multiple sclerosis control group comprised treatment-naive patients with stable or active relapsing-remitting disease. Notes on this clonotype: Its antigen is currently unknown.

V was clipped by 0 bases and J by 4 bases, with 13 bases between them. The CDR3 loop spans 16 amino acids. Germline V CDR1 and CDR2: SGHTA, FQGNSA. RNA totalling about 0.45 to 1 ug underwent reverse transcription with random hexamers. TCR beta CDR3 was amplified by immunoSEQ covering 54 Vbeta and 13 Jbeta. TCRdb fed the immunoSEQ multiplex PCR reads into MiXCR, producing one record per CDR3 protein. This table holds 150,000 to 200,000 distinct CDR3 sequences, roughly 95% found once. The source of this sequence is a human donor with multiple sclerosis. The chain joins TRBV7-2 to TRBJ1-5; D is undetermined. The sequenced material came from CD4+ T cells from PBMCs. CDR3 DNA sequence: TGTGCCAGCAGCTTAGCTTCACCTCGATTAAATCAGCCCCAGCATTTT. It is translated as CASSLASPRLNQPQHF. Full variable domain (outside the CDR3, taken from reference TRBV7-2 and TRBJ1-5): GAGVSQSPSNKVTEKGKDVELRCDPISGHTALYWYRQSLGQGLEFLIYFQGNSAPDKSGLPSDRFSAERTGGSVSTLTIQRTQQEDSAVYLCASSLASPRLNQPQHFGDGTRLSIL.